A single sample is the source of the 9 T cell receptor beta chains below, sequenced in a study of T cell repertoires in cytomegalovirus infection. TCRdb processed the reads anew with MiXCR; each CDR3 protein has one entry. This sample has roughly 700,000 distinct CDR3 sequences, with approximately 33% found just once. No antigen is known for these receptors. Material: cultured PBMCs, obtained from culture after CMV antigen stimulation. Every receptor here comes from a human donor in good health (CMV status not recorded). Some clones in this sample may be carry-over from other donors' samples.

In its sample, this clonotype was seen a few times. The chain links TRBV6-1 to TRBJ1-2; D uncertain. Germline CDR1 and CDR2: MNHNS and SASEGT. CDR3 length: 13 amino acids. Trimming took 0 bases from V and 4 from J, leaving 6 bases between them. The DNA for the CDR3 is TGTGCCAGCAGTGAAGCACCGTTCTATGGCTACACCTTC. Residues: CASSEAPFYGYTF.

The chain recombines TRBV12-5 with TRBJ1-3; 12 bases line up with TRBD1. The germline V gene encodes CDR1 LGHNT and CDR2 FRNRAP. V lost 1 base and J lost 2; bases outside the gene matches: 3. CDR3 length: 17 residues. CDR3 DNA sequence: TGTGCTAGTGGTTTGGGGGGACAGGGGGCGGCTGGAAACACCATATATTTT. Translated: CASGLGGQGAAGNTIYF.

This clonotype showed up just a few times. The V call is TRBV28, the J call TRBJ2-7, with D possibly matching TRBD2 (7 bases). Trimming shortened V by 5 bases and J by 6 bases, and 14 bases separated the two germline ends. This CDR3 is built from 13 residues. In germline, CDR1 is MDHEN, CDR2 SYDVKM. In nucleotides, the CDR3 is TGTGCCAGCAGTAGGCGGGGGCATGGCGAGCAGTACTTC. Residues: CASSRRGHGEQYF.

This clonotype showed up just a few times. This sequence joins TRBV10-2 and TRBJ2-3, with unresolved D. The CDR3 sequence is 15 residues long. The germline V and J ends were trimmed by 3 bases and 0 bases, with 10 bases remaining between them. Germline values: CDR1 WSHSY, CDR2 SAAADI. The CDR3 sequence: CASSEKTISTDTQYF. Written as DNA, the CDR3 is TGCGCCAGCAGTGAAAAGACGATAAGCACAGATACGCAGTATTTT.

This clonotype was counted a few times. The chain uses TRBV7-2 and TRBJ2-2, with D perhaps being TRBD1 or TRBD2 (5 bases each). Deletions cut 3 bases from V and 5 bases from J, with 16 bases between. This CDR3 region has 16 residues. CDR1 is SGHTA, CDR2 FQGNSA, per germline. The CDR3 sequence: CASSFVGTPGTGELFF. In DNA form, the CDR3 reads TGTGCCAGCAGCTTCGTAGGGACCCCCGGGACCGGGGAGCTGTTTTTT.

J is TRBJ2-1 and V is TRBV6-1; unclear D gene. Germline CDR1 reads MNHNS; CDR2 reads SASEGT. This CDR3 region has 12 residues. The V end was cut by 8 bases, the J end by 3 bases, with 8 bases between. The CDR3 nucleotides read TGTGCCAGCGGGCAGGTCTACAATGAGCAGTTCTTC. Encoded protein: CASGQVYNEQFF.

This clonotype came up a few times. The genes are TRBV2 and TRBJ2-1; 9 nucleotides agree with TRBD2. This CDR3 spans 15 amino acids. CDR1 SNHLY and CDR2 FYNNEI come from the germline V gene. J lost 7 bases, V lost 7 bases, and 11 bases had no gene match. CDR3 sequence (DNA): TGTGCCAGCACCCCCTTAGCGGGAGCGGGTAATGAGCAGTTCTTC. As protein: CASTPLAGAGNEQFF.

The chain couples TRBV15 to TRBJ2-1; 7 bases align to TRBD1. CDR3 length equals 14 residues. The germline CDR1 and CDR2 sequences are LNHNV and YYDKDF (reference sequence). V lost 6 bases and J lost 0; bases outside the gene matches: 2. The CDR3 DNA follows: TGTGCCACCAGAAGACAGGGCTCCTACAATGAGCAGTTCTTC. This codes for CATRRQGSYNEQFF.

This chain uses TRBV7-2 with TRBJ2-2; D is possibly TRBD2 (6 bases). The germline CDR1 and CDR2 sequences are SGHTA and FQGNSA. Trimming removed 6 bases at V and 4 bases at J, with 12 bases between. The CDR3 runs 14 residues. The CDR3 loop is CASREGRFTGELFF. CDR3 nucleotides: TGTGCCAGCAGGGAGGGGCGTTTCACCGGGGAGCTGTTTTTT.